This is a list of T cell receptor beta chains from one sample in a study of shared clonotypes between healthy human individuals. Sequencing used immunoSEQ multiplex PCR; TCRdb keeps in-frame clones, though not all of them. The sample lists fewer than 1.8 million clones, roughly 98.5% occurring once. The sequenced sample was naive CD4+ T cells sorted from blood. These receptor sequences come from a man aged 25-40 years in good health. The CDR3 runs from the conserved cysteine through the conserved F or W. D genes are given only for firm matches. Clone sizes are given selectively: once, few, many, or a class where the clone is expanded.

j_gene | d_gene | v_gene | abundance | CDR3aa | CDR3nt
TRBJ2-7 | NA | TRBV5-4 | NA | CASSLAVGGYYEQYF | TGTGCCAGCAGCTTGGCCGTGGGGGGTTACTACGAGCAGTACTTC
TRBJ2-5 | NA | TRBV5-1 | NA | CASSLPGQETQYF | TGCGCCAGCAGCTTGCCAGGGCAAGAGACCCAGTACTTC
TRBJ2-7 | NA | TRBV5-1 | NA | CASSTRTRADEQYF | TGCGCCAGCAGCACTCGGACAAGGGCCGACGAGCAGTACTTC
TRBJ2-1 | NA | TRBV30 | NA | CAWSVRWDLPEQFF | TGTGCCTGGAGTGTTAGGTGGGATCTGCCTGAGCAGTTCTTC
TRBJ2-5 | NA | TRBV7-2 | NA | CASSLGYNRETQYF | TGTGCCAGCAGCTTAGGCTACAACCGAGAGACCCAGTACTTC
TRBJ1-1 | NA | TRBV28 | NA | CASSLERYEAFF | TGTGCCAGCAGTTTGGAAAGATATGAAGCTTTCTTT
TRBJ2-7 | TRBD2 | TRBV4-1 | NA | CASSHALAGGYEQYF | TGCGCCAGCAGCCACGCCCTAGCGGGGGGATACGAGCAGTACTTC
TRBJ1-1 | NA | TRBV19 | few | CASRQGNFDEAFF | TGTGCCAGTAGGCAGGGGAATTTTGATGAAGCTTTCTTT
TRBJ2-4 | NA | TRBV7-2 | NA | CASSLAFRGAGGLNIQYF | TGTGCCAGCAGCTTAGCGTTCCGTGGAGCCGGAGGGTTGAACATTCAGTACTTC
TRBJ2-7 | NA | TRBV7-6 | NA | CASSLGRGSSYEQYF | TGTGCCAGCAGCCTGGGACGGGGAAGCTCCTACGAGCAGTACTTC
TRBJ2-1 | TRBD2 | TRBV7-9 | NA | CASSLVQLAGGSSYNEQFF | TGTGCCAGCAGCTTAGTTCAACTAGCGGGAGGCTCCTCCTACAATGAGCAGTTCTTC
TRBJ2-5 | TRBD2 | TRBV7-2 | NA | CASSTAGVEKTQYF | TGTGCCAGCAGCACAGCGGGAGTAGAAAAGACCCAGTACTTC
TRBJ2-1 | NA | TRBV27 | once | CASSPADGYNEQFF | TGTGCCAGCAGTCCCGCGGACGGGTACAATGAGCAGTTCTTC
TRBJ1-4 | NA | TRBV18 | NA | CASSHSTTNEKLFF | TGTGCCAGCTCTCACTCCACAACTAATGAAAAACTGTTTTTT
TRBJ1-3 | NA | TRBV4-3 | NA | CASSSGALVGNTIYF | TGCGCCAGCAGCTCAGGTGCCCTCGTTGGAAACACCATATATTTT
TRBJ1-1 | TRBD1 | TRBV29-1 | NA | CSVGQGRDEAFF | TGCAGCGTCGGACAGGGGAGGGATGAAGCTTTCTTT
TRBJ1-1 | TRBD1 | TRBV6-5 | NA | CASSWGQGNTEAFF | TGTGCCAGCAGTTGGGGACAGGGGAACACTGAAGCTTTCTTT
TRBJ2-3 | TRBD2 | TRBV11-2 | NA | CASSPRLAGVSDTQYF | TGTGCCAGCAGCCCCCGACTAGCGGGAGTTTCAGATACGCAGTATTTT
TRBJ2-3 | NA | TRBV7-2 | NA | CASSLVNTDTQYF | TGTGCCAGCAGCTTAGTGAACACAGATACGCAGTATTTT
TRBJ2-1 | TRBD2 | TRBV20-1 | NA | CSAPGGNEQFF | TGCAGTGCCCCGGGGGGCAATGAGCAGTTCTTC
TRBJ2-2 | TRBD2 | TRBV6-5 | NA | CASTGLGVTGELFF | TGTGCCAGCACTGGACTAGGGGTCACCGGGGAGCTGTTTTTT
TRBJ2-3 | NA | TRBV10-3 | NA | CAIGHTGQATDTQYF | TGTGCCATCGGGCACACGGGGCAGGCGACAGATACGCAGTATTTT
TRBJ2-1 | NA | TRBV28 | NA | CASSLGDPEQFF | TGTGCCAGCAGTTTAGGGGACCCCGAGCAGTTCTTC
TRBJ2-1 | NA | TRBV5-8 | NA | CASSLSNVGVRFF | TGTGCCAGCAGCTTAAGCAATGTGGGGGTTCGGTTCTTC
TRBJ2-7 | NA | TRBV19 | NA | CASSIDLVTPTYEQYF | TGTGCCAGTAGTATAGACCTCGTTACCCCCACCTACGAGCAGTACTTC
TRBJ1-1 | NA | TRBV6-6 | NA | CASSLQGQNTEAFF | TGTGCCAGCAGTCTCCAGGGTCAAAACACTGAAGCTTTCTTT
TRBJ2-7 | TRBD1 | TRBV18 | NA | CASSPLDRGTYEQYF | TGTGCCAGCTCACCACTGGACAGGGGCACCTACGAGCAGTACTTC
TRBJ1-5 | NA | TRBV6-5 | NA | CASSYFGGDQPQHF | TGTGCCAGCAGTTACTTTGGGGGGGATCAGCCCCAGCATTTT
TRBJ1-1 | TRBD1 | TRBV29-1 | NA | CSVAGQGATEAFF | TGCAGCGTTGCTGGACAGGGGGCGACTGAAGCTTTCTTT
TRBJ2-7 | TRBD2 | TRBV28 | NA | CASSRPGLDSYEQYF | TGTGCCAGCAGTAGACCGGGACTAGACTCCTACGAGCAGTACTTC
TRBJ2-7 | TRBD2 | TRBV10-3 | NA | CAISEDLAGGEQYF | TGTGCCATCAGTGAGGATCTAGCGGGAGGGGAGCAGTACTTC
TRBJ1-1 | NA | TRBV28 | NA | CASREQGLNTEAFF | TGTGCCAGCAGAGAACAGGGACTGAACACTGAAGCTTTCTTT
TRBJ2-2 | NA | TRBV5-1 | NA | CASSLAPMTDFYGELFF | TGCGCCAGCAGCTTGGCCCCGATGACAGACTTTTACGGGGAGCTGTTTTTT
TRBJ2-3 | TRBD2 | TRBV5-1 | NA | CASSLGVAGLPTDTQYF | TGCGCCAGCAGCTTGGGGGTAGCGGGATTACCCACAGATACGCAGTATTTT
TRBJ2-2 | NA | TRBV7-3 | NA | CASSLTLGTGELFF | TGTGCCAGCAGCTTAACCCTCGGCACCGGGGAGCTGTTTTTT
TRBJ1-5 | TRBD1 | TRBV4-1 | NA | CASSPVTGHQPQHF | TGCGCCAGCAGCCCGGTGACAGGGCATCAGCCCCAGCATTTT
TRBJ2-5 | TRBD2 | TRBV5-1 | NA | CASTQSGRGRETQYF | TGCGCCAGCACCCAAAGCGGGAGAGGACGAGAGACCCAGTACTTC
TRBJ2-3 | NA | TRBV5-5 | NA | CASSFRRGADTQYF | TGTGCCAGCAGCTTCCGCCGGGGGGCGGATACGCAGTATTTT
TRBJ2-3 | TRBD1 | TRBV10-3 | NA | CAISTGNTDTQYF | TGTGCCATTTCGACAGGGAACACAGATACGCAGTATTTT
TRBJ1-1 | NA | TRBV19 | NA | CASGRGGAGSGTEAFF | TGTGCCAGTGGAAGAGGGGGGGCCGGGTCTGGCACTGAAGCTTTCTTT
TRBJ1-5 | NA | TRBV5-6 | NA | CASSKRVGDQPQHF | TGTGCCAGCAGCAAGAGGGTAGGTGATCAGCCCCAGCATTTT